The clone carrying this T cell receptor (beta chain) was detected a few times. This specimen comes from a study of blood T cell repertoires in COVID-19. Overall study context: Both acute and convalescent COVID-19 samples were obtained from the United States, Italy and Spain. Sample material is recorded as cDNA or gDNA derived from T cells, B-cell-depleted T cells, or PBMCs.

Trimming took 8 bases from V and 0 from J, leaving 15 bases between them. The CDR3 covers 15 residues. Germline CDR1 SGDLS, CDR2 YYNGEE. Per the original methods: Researchers report that nucleated cell counts were estimated from reference gene primer amplification. Produced via immunoSEQ multiplex PCR; TCRdb's table is partial and in-frame only. V and J calls and clone size are as listed in that table; D and trimming were resolved from the DNA. The table has 170,000 or so clones, more than 75% seen once. The genes are TRBV9 and TRBJ1-3; maybe TRBD1 (5 bases). The sequence was collected from a woman between 18 and 29 years old who had recovered from COVID-19. Source material: peripheral blood. The CDR3 sequence is CASGGRAVSGNTIYF. In DNA, the CDR3 is TGTGCCAGTGGTGGCAGGGCCGTCTCTGGAAACACCATATATTTT.